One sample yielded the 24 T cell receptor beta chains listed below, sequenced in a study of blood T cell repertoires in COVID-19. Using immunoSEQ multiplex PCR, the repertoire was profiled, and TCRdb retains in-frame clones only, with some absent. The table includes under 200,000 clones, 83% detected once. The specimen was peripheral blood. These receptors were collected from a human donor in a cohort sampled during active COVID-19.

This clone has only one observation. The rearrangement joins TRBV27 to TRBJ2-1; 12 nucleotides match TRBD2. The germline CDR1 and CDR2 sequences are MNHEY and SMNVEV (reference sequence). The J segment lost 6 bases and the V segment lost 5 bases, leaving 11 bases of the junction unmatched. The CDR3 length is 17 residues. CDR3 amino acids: CASSPPRGLAGPNEQFF. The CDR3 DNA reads TGTGCCAGCAGTCCCCCCCGGGGACTAGCGGGCCCCAATGAGCAGTTCTTC.

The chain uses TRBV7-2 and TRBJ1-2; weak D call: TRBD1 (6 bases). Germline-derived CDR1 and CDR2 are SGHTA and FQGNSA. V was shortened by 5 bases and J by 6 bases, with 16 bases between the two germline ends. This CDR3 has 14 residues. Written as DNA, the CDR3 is TGTGCCAGCAGCCCAAACGGGCAGGGGAATGGCTACACCTTC. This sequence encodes CASSPNGQGNGYTF.

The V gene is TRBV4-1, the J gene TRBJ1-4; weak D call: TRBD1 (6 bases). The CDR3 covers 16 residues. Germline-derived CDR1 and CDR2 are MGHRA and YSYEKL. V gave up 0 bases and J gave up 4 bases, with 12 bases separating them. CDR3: CASSQDPTGRNEKLFF. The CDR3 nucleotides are TGCGCCAGCAGCCAAGATCCAACAGGGCGTAATGAAAAACTGTTTTTT.

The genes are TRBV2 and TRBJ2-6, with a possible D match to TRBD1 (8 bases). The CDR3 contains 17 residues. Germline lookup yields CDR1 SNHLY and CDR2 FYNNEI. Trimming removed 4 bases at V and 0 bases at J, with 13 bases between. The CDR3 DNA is TGTGCCAGCAGTGCAGGGGGCGGGAGCTCTGGGGCCAACGTCCTGACTTTC. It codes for CASSAGGGSSGANVLTF.

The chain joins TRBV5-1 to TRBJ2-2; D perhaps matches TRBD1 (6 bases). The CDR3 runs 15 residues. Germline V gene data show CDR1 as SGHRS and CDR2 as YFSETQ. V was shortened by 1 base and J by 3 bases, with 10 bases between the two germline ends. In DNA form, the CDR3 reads TGCGCCAGCAGCTTGAGGCCAGGGGACACCGGGGAGCTGTTTTTT. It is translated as CASSLRPGDTGELFF. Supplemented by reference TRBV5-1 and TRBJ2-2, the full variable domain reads KAGVTQTPRYLIKTRGQQVTLSCSPISGHRSVSWYQQTPGQGLQFLFEYFSETQRNKGNFPGRFSGRQFSNSRSEMNVSTLELGDSALYLCASSLRPGDTGELFFGEGSRLTVL.

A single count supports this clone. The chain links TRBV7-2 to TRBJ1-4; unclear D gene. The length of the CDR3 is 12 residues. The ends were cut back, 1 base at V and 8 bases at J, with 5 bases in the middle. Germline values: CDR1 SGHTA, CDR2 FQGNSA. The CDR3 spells CASSLVGEKLFF. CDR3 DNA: TGTGCCAGCAGCTTAGTGGGCGAAAAACTGTTTTTT. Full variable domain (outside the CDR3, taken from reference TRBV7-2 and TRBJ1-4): GAGVSQSPSNKVTEKGKDVELRCDPISGHTALYWYRQSLGQGLEFLIYFQGNSAPDKSGLPSDRFSAERTGGSVSTLTIQRTQQEDSAVYLCASSLVGEKLFFGSGTQLSVL.

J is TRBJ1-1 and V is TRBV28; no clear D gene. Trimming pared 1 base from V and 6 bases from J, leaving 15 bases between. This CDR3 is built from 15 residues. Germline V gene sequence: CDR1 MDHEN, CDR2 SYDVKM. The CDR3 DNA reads TGTGCCAGCAGTTTATTGGTGAGGAAGAAAGCTGAAGCTTTCTTT. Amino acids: CASSLLVRKKAEAFF.

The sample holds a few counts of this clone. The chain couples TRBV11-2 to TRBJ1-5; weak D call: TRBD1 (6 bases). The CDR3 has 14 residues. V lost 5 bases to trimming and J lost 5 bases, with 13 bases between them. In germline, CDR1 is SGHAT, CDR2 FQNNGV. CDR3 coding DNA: TGTGCCAGCAGCGGGTCCGGGGGGCATCAGCCCCAGCATTTT. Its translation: CASSGSGGHQPQHF.

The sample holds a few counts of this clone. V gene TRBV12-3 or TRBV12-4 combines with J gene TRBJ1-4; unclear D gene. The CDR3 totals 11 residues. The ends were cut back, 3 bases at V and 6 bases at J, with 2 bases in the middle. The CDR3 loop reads CASSFDEKLFF. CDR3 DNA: TGTGCCAGCAGTTTCGATGAAAAACTGTTTTTT.

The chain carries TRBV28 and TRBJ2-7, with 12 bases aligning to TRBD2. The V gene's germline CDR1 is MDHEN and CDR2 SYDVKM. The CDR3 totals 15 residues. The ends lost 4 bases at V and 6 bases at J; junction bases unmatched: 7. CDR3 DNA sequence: TGTGCCAGCAGTTCCCGGACTAGCGGGATGGGCGAGCAGTACTTC. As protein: CASSSRTSGMGEQYF.

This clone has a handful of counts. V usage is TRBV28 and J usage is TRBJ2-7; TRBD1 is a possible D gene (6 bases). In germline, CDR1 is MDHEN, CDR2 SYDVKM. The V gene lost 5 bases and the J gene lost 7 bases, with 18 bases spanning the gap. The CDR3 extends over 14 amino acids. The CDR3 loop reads CASSPDSSWREQYF. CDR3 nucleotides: TGTGCCAGCAGTCCGGACAGTTCCTGGAGGGAGCAGTACTTC.

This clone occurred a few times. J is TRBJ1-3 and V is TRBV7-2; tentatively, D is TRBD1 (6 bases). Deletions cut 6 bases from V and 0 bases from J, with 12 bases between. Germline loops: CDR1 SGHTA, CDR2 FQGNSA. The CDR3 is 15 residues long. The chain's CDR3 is CASSLGGYSGNTIYF. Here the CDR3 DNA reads TGTGCCAGCAGTCTAGGGGGTTACTCTGGAAACACCATATATTTT.

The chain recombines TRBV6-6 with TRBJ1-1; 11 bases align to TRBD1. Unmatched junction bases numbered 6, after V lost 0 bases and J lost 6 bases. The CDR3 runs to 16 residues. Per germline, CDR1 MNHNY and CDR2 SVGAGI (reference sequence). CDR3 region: CASSYSGGQGAPEAFF. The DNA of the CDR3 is TGTGCCAGCAGTTACTCGGGAGGACAGGGGGCCCCTGAAGCTTTCTTT.

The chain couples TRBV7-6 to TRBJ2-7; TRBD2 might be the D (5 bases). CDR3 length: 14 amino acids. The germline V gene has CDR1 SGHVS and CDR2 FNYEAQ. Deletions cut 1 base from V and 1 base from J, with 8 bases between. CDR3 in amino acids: CASSLDSGSYEQYF. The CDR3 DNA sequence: TGTGCCAGCAGCTTAGACTCGGGGTCCTACGAGCAGTACTTC.

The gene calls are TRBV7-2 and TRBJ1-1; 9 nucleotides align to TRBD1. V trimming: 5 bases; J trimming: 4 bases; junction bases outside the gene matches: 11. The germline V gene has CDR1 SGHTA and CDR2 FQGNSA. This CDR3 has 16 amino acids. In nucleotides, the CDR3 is TGTGCCAGCAGCCCGTCCTACAGGGGGCTGAGCACTGAAGCTTTCTTT. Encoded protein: CASSPSYRGLSTEAFF.

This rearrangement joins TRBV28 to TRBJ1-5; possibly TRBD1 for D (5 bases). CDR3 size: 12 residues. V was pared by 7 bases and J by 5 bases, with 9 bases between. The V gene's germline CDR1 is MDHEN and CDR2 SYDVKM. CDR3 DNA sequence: TGTGCCAGCAACCTAGGGGATCAGCCCCAGCATTTT. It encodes CASNLGDQPQHF.

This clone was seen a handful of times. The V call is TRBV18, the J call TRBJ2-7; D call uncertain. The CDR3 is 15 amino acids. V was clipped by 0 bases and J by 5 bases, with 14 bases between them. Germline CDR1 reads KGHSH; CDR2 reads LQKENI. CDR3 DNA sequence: TGTGCCAGCTCACCACCAACTTCAACGGTCCACGAGCAGTACTTC. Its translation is CASSPPTSTVHEQYF.

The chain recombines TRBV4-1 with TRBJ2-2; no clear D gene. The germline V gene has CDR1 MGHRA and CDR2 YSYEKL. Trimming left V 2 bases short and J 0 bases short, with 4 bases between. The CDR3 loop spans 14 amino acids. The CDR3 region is CASSQTSNTGELFF. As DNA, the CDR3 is TGCGCCAGCAGCCAAACTTCGAACACCGGGGAGCTGTTTTTT.

The DNA of the CDR3 is TGTGCCAGCAGCGGCAACTCCTACGAGCAGTACTTC. Amino acids: CASSGNSYEQYF. The rearrangement joins TRBV3-1 (or the pseudogene TRBV3-2) to TRBJ2-7; no reliable D call. Germline lookup yields CDR1 LGHDT and CDR2 YNNKEL (reference sequence). Trimming took off 5 bases at V and 0 bases at J, with 5 bases between the two ends. This CDR3 spans 12 amino acids.

This CDR3 reads CASSQFQGGYEQYF. For the CDR3, the DNA is TGTGCCAGCAGCCAATTCCAGGGAGGTTACGAGCAGTACTTC. The chain recombines TRBV3-1 (or the pseudogene TRBV3-2) with TRBJ2-7, with a weak D call TRBD2 (6 bases). This CDR3 contains 14 residues. Germline V gene sequence: CDR1 LGHDT, CDR2 YNNKEL (reference sequence). V dropped 2 bases and J dropped 4 bases, with 12 bases sitting between them.

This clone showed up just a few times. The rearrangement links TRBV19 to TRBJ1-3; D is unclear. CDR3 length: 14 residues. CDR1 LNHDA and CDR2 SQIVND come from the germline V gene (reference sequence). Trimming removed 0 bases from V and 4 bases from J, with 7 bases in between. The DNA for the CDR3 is TGTGCCAGTAGTATAGAAGAGAGGGGAAACACCATATATTTT. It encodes CASSIEERGNTIYF. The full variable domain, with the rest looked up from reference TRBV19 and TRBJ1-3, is DGGITQSPKYLFRKEGQNVTLSCEQNLNHDAMYWYRQDPGQGLRLIYYSQIVNDFQKGDIAEGYSVSREKKESFPLTVTSAQKNPTAFYLCASSIEERGNTIYFGEGSWLTVV.

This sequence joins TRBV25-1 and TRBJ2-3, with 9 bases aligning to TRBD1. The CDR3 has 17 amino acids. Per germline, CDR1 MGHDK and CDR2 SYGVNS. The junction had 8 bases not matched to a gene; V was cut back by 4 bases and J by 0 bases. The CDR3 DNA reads TGTGCCAGCAGTGCCGGGACAGGGCCCCTTAGCACAGATACGCAGTATTTT. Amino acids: CASSAGTGPLSTDTQYF.

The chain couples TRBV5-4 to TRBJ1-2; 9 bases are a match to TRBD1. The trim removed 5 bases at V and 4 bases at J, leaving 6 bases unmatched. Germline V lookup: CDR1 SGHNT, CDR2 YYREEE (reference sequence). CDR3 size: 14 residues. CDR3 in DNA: TGTGCCAGCAGACCAGGGACAGGGCTCTATGGCTACACCTTC. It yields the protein CASRPGTGLYGYTF.

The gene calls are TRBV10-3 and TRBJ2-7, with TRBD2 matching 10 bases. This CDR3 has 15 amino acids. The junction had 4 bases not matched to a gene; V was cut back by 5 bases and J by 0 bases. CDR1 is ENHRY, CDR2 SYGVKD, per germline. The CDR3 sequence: CAISSGTSASYEQYF. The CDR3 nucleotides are TGTGCCATCAGTTCCGGGACTAGCGCCTCCTACGAGCAGTACTTC.